The TCR beta chain under discussion was sequenced for a study of technical replicates of blood from a handful of donors. Only in-frame clones appear in the TCRdb table, and some are missing; sequencing was by immunoSEQ multiplex PCR. The sample gives tens of thousands of clones, roughly 94% of which show up once; roughly 0.37% is in the top ten. Per the germline V gene, CDR1 is MNHNY and CDR2 is SVGAGI (reference sequence). V shed 0 bases and J shed 4 bases, with 12 bases lying between them. The CDR3 length is 15 residues. The chain links TRBV6-6 to TRBJ1-1; D gene ambiguous. This clonotype was obtained from a human donor in good health. Material for sequencing was T cells isolated from PBMCs. The CDR3 nucleotides are TGTGCCAGCAGTTACTCGAACCGGGTCGGCACTGAAGCTTTCTTT. Its translation: CASSYSNRVGTEAFF.